The rows below give T cell receptor beta chains drawn from one sample of a study of immune characterization of retroperitoneal liposarcoma. TCRdb reanalysed the PCR reads using MiXCR and keeps one entry per CDR3 protein. The repertoire holds some 9,600 distinct CDR3 sequences, with around 35% as singletons. Sequencing was carried out using tumor tissue. These receptors originate from a female donor with retroperitoneal liposarcoma. Both conserved end residues are part of each CDR3. A D gene is named only where the DNA matches it firmly. Only part of the rows carry a size: once, few, many, or a class if the clone is expanded.

TRBJ2-1,.,TRBV7-4,.,CASSLSGTGLYEQFF,TGTGCCAGCAGCTTGTCCGGGACGGGACTTTACGAGCAGTTCTTC
TRBJ1-2,.,TRBV25-1,.,CASRDRQSPYGYTF,TGTGCCAGCAGGGACAGACAGAGCCCCTATGGCTACACCTTC
TRBJ2-7,TRBD2,TRBV7-8,few,CASSLYGREGLGNEQYF,TGTGCCAGCAGCCTTTATGGGCGGGAGGGCCTCGGGAACGAGCAGTACTTC
TRBJ2-3,.,TRBV27,.,CASSLRTDLGTDTQYF,TGTGCCAGCAGCCTTCGGACCGACTTAGGGACAGATACGCAGTATTTT
TRBJ2-3,.,TRBV6-6,.,CASRNGRGSIFTDTQYF,TGTGCCAGCAGGAATGGACGGGGGAGCATTTTCACAGATACGCAGTATTTT
TRBJ2-3,TRBD2,TRBV6-5,.,CASSYSAGGADTQYF,TGTGCCAGCAGTTACTCGGCGGGGGGGGCGGATACGCAGTATTTT
TRBJ2-1,.,TRBV6-1,.,CANLPPSRPSYNEQFF,TGTGCCAACCTACCCCCGTCGCGTCCCTCCTACAATGAGCAGTTCTTC
TRBJ2-7,TRBD2,TRBV6-1,once,CASRPSGGGEQYF,TGTGCCAGCAGACCTAGCGGGGGGGGTGAGCAGTACTTC
TRBJ2-7,TRBD2,TRBV6-4,.,CASTRPFIAGGPPYEQYF,TGTGCCAGCACTCGCCCATTTATAGCGGGAGGTCCTCCCTACGAGCAGTACTTC
TRBJ2-1,.,TRBV6-1,few,CASYTSLSYNEQFF,TGTGCCAGCTACACTAGCCTGTCTTACAATGAGCAGTTCTTC
TRBJ2-1,.,TRBV6-1,many,CATRNRDSSYNEQFF,TGTGCCACCCGAAACAGGGATAGCTCCTACAATGAGCAGTTCTTC
TRBJ2-7,.,TRBV6-1,.,CALLRTGTYEQYF,TGTGCTTTACTACGGACGGGTACCTACGAGCAGTACTTC
TRBJ2-7,.,TRBV6-1,many,CASSVSSGYEQYF,TGTGCCAGCAGTGTCTCTTCAGGCTACGAGCAGTACTTC
TRBJ2-1,TRBD1,TRBV6-6,.,CASSVLPGQGAPGSVYEQFF,TGTGCCAGCAGTGTTTTGCCGGGACAGGGGGCCCCGGGTAGCGTATACGAGCAGTTCTTC
TRBJ2-7,.,TRBV28,many,CASRYRMGGYEQYF,TGTGCCAGCCGCTACCGAATGGGGGGCTACGAGCAGTACTTC
TRBJ2-1,TRBD2,TRBV7-2,.,CASSLGTSGHNEQFF,TGTGCCAGCAGCTTGGGGACTAGCGGCCACAATGAGCAGTTCTTC